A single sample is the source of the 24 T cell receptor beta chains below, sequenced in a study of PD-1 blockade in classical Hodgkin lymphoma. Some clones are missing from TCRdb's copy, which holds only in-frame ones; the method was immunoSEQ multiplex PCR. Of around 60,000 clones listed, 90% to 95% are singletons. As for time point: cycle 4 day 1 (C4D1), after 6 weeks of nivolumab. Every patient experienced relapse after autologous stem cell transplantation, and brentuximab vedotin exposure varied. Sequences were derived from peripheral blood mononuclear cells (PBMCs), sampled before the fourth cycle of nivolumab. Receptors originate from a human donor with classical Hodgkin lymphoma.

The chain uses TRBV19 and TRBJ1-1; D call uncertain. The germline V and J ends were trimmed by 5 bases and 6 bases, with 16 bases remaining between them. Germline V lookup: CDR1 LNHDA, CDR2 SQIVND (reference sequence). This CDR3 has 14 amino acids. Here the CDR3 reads CASSPSMGYPEAFF. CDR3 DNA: TGTGCCAGTAGTCCCTCCATGGGGTACCCTGAAGCTTTCTTT.

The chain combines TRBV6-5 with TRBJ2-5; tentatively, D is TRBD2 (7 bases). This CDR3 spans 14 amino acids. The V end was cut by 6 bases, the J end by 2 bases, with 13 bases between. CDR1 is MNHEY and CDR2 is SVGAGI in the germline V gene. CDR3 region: CASSAGALQETQYF. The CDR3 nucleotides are TGTGCCAGCAGCGCGGGGGCCTTGCAAGAGACCCAGTACTTC.

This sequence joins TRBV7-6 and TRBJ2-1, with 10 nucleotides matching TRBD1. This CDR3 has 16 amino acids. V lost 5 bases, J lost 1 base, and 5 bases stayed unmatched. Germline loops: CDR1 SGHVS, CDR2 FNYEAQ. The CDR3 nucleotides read TGTGCCAGCAGCGTGGGACAGGGGCCGTCCTACAATGAGCAGTTCTTC. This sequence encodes CASSVGQGPSYNEQFF.

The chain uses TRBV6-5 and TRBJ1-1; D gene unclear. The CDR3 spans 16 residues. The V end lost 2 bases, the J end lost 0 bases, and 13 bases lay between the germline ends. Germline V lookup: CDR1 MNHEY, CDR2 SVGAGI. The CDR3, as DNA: TGTGCCAGCAGTTACGATCGCAGGACCATGAACACTGAAGCTTTCTTT. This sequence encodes CASSYDRRTMNTEAFF.

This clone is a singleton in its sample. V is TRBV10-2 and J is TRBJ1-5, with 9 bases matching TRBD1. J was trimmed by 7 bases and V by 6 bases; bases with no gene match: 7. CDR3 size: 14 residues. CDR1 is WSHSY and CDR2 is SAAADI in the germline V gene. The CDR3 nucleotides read TGCGCCAGCAGCCGGGACAGGGACTTCCAGCCCCAGCATTTT. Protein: CASSRDRDFQPQHF.

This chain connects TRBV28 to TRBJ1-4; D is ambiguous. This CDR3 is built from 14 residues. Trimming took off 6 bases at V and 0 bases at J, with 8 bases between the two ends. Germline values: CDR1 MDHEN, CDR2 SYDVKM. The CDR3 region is CASSFGATNEKLFF. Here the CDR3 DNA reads TGTGCCAGCAGCTTTGGGGCAACTAATGAAAAACTGTTTTTT.

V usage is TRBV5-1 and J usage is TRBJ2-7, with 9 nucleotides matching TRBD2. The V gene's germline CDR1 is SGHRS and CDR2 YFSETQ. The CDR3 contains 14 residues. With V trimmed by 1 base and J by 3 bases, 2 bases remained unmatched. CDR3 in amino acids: CASSLIAGDYEQYF. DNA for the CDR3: TGCGCCAGCAGCTTGATAGCGGGGGACTACGAGCAGTACTTC.

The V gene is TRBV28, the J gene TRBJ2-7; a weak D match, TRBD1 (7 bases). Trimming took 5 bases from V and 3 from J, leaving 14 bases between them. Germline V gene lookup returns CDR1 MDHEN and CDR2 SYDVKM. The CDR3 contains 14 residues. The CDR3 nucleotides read TGTGCCAGCAGTCCGGGGGACAGTTACTACGAGCAGTACTTC. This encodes CASSPGDSYYEQYF. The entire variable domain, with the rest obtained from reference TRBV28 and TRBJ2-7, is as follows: DVKVTQSSRYLVKRTGEKVFLECVQDMDHENMFWYRQDPGLGLRLIYFSYDVKMKEKGDIPEGYSVSREKKERFSLILESASTNQTSMYLCASSPGDSYYEQYFGPGTRLTVT.

The CDR3 nucleotides are TGTGCCAGCAGCTTGCCCGCCTCCTACAATGAGCAGTTCTTC. It yields the protein CASSLPASYNEQFF. The V and J genes are TRBV5-4 and TRBJ2-1; D is unclear. Germline V gene sequence: CDR1 SGHNT, CDR2 YYREEE (reference sequence). Trimming stripped 1 base from V and 0 bases from J, with 5 bases between. The CDR3 covers 14 residues.

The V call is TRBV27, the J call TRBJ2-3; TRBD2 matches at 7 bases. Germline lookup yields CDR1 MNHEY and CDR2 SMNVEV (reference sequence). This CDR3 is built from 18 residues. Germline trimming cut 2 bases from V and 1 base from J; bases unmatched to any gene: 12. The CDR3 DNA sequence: TGTGCCAGCAGTTTAAAACCCCGTGCTCTAGCGGGCACAGATACGCAGTATTTT. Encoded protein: CASSLKPRALAGTDTQYF.

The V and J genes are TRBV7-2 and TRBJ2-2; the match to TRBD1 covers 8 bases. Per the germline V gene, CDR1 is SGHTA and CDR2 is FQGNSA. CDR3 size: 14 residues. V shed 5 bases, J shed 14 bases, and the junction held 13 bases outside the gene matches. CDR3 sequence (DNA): TGTGCCAGCAGCCCTACAGGGGGAGCTAATACCCTGTTTTTT. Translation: CASSPTGGANTLFF.

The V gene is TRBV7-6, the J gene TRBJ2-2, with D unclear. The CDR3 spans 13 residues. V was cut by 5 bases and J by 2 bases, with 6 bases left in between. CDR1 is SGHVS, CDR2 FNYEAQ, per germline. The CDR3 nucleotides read TGTGCCAGCAGCCGACGCAACACCGGGGAGCTGTTTTTT. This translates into CASSRRNTGELFF.

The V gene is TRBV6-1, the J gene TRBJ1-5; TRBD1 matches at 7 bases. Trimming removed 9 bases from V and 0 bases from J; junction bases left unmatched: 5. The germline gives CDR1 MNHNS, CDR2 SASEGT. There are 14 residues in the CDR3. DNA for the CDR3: TGTGCCAGTAAACAGGGGATTAGCAATCAGCCCCAGCATTTT. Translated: CASKQGISNQPQHF.

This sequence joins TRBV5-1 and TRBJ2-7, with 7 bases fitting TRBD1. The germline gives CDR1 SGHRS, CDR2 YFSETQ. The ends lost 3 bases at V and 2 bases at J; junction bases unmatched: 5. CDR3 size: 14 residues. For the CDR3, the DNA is TGCGCCAGCAGCTCGGACAGGATCCCCTACGAGCAGTACTTC. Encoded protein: CASSSDRIPYEQYF.

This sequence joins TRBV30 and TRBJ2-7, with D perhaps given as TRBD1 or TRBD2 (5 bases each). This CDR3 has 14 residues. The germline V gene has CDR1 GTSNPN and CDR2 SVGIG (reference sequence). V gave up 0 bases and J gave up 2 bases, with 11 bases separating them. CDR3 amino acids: CAWSVVGDPYEQYF. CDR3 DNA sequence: TGTGCCTGGAGTGTAGTGGGGGACCCCTACGAGCAGTACTTC.

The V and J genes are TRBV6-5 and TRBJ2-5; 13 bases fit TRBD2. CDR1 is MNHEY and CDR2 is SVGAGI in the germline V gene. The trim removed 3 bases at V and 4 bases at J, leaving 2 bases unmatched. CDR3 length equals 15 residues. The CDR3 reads CASSYGLAGAETQYF. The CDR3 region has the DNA TGTGCCAGCAGTTATGGACTAGCGGGGGCAGAGACCCAGTACTTC.

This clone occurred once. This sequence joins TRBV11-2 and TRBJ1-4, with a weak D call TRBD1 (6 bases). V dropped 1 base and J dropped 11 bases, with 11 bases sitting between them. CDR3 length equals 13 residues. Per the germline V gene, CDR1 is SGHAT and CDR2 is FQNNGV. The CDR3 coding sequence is TGTGCCAGCAGCTTAGCGGGGGCGAGGAAACTGTTTTTT. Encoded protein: CASSLAGARKLFF.

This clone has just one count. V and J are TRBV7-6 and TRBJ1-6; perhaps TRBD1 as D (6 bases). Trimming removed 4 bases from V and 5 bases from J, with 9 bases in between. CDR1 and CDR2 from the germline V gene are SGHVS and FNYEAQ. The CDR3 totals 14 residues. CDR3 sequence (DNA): TGTGCCAGCAGCTCGGGGGCTGATAATTCACCCCTCCACTTT. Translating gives CASSSGADNSPLHF.

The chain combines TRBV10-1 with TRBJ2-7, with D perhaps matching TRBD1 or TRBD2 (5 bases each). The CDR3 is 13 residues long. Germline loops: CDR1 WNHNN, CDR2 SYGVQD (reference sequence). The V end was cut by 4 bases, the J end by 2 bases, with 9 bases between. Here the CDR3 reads CASSGGGTYEQYF. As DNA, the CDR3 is TGCGCCAGCAGTGGTGGGGGAACCTACGAGCAGTACTTC.

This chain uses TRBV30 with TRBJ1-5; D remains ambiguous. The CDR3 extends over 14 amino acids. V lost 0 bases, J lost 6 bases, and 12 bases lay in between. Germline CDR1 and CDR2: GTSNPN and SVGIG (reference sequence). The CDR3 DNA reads TGTGCCTGGAGTGTACGGAGGTCTTGTCAGCCCCAGCATTTT. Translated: CAWSVRRSCQPQHF. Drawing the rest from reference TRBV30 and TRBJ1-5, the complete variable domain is SQTIHQWPATLVQPVGSPLSLECTVEGTSNPNLYWYRQAAGRGLQLLFYSVGIGQISSEVPQNLSASRPQDRQFILSSKKLLLSDSGFYLCAWSVRRSCQPQHFGDGTRLSIL.

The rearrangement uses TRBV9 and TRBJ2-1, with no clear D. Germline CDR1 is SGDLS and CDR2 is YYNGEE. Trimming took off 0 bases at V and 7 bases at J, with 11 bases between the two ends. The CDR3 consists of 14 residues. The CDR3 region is CASSVEAWYNEQFF. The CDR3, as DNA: TGTGCCAGCAGCGTAGAAGCCTGGTATAATGAGCAGTTCTTC.

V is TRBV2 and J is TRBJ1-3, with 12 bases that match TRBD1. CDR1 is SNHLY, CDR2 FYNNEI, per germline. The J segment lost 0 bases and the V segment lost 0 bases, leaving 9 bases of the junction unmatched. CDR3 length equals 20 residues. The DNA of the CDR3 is TGTGCCAGCAGTGAAGCGATACCGGGACAGGGGGCGATCTCTGGAAACACCATATATTTT. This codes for CASSEAIPGQGAISGNTIYF.

The CDR3 sequence: CASSGSGTTRGKYEQYF. CDR3 DNA sequence: TGTGCCAGCAGCGGGAGCGGGACTACGAGAGGAAAGTACGAGCAGTACTTC. This rearrangement joins TRBV7-9 to TRBJ2-7; the match to TRBD2 covers 7 bases. Losses at the gene ends were 5 bases for V and 4 bases for J; bases not matched to a gene: 17. CDR3 size: 17 residues. Germline CDR1 SEHNR, CDR2 FQNEAQ (reference sequence).

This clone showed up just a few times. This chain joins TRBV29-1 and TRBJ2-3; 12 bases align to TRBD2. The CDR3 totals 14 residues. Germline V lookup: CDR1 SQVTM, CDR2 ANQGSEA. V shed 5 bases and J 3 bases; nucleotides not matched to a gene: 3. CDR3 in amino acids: CSVRTSGNTDTQYF. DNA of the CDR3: TGCAGCGTTCGGACTAGCGGGAATACAGATACGCAGTATTTT.